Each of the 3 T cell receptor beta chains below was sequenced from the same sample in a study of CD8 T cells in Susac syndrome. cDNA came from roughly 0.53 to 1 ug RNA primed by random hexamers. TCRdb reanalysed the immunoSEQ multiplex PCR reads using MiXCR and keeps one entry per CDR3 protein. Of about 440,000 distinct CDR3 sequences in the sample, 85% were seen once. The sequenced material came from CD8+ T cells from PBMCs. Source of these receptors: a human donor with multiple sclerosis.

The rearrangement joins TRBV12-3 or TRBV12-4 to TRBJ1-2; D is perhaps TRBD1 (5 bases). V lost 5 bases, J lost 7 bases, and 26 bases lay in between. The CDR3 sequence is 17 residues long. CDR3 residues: CASSKPWQGGGLGGYTF. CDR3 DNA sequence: TGTGCCAGCAGTAAGCCCTGGCAGGGAGGAGGTTTAGGTGGCTACACCTTC.

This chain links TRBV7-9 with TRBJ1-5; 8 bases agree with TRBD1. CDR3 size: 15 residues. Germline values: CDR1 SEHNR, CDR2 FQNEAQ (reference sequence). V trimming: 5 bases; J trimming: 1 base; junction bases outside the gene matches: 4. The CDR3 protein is CASSADRVSNQPQHF. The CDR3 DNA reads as TGTGCCAGCAGCGCGGACAGGGTGAGCAATCAGCCCCAGCATTTT.

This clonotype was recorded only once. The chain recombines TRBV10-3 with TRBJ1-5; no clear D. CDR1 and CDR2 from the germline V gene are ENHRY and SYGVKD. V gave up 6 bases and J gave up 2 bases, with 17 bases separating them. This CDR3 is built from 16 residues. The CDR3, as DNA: TGTGCCATCAGCCCCGAGGGTTGGGTCGGCAATCAGCCCCAGCATTTT. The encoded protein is CAISPEGWVGNQPQHF.